The sequence of this TCR beta chain was determined in a study of control samples from healthy donors and cancer patients. Using immunoSEQ multiplex PCR, the repertoire was profiled, and TCRdb retains in-frame clones only, with some absent. The sample lists about 84,000 clones; 80% to 90% were seen once. The CDR3 contains 19 residues. J gave up 7 bases and V 0 bases, and 14 bases lay outside the gene matches. CDR1 is PRHDT and CDR2 is FYEKMQ in the germline V gene (reference sequence). The origin of this receptor is a man between 60 and 75 years old with head and neck cancer. Sequencing used PBMCs. V and J are TRBV13 and TRBJ2-1, with 11 nucleotides matching TRBD2. The CDR3 bases are TGTGCCAGCAGCTTAGGAGGACTAGCGGGTCCGGATGCACAGAATGAGCAGTTCTTC. Translating gives CASSLGGLAGPDAQNEQFF.